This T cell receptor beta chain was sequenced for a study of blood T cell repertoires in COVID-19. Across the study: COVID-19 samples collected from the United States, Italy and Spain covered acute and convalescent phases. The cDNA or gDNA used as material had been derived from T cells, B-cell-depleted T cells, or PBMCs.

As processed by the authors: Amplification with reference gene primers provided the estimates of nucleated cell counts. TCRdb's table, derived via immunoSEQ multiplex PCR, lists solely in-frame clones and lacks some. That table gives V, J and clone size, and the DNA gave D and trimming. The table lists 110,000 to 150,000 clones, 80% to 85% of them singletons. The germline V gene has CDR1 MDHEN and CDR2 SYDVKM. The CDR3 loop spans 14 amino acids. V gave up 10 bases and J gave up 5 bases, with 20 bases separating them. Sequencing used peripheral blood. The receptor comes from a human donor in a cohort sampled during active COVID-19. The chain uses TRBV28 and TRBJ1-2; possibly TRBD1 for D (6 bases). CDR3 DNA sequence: TGTGCCACTACTTTGGCGGGGGCAGTTTATGGCTACACCTTC. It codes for CATTLAGAVYGYTF.